A selection of T cell receptor beta chains follows, all from one sample in a study of T cells after yellow fever vaccination. TCRdb re-called the 5' RACE reads through MiXCR, storing one row per CDR3 protein. The sample lists approximately 610,000 distinct CDR3 sequences; roughly 17% were seen once. The material sequenced was PBMCs, taken 5 days after the first yellow fever vaccination. The receptor source for this set is a man in his late teens or twenties who received the YFV17D yellow fever vaccine. Each CDR3 is given with its conserved first and last residue. D genes are given only for firm matches. Clone size is stated in some rows and not others, as once, few, many or a class when expanded.

D gene,V gene,clone size,J gene,CDR3 protein,CDR3 DNA
.,TRBV7-9,.,TRBJ2-3,CASSLAGVRTDTQYF,TGTGCCAGCAGCTTAGCGGGGGTACGGACAGATACGCAGTATTTT
.,TRBV7-2,.,TRBJ2-7,CASSLGPGGLSYEQYF,TGTGCCAGCAGCTTAGGACCCGGGGGCCTCTCCTACGAGCAGTACTTC
TRBD1,TRBV29-1,few,TRBJ1-5,CSVSQGGRNQPQHF,TGCAGCGTGTCACAGGGGGGACGAAATCAGCCCCAGCATTTT
.,TRBV6-1,few,TRBJ2-3,CASSPTTGPSTDTQYF,TGTGCCAGCAGCCCAACGACAGGCCCTAGCACAGATACGCAGTATTTT
.,TRBV4-3,.,TRBJ1-4,CASSHRPRGVEEKLFF,TGCGCCAGCAGCCACCGACCCCGGGGAGTTGAGGAAAAACTGTTTTTT
.,TRBV4-2,.,TRBJ1-6,CASSERGGSYNSPLHF,TGTGCCAGCAGTGAGCGGGGTGGCTCCTATAATTCACCCCTCCACTTT
TRBD2,TRBV19,few,TRBJ2-5,CASKATSGGEQETQYF,TGTGCCAGCAAGGCGACTAGCGGGGGGGAACAAGAGACCCAGTACTTC
.,TRBV7-2,few,TRBJ1-3,CASSALVAGNTIYF,TGTGCCAGCAGCGCCCTGGTTGCCGGAAACACCATATATTTT
.,TRBV4-2,.,TRBJ1-5,CASSQHLGGDSNQPQHF,TGTGCCAGCAGCCAACACCTTGGAGGAGATAGCAATCAGCCCCAGCATTTT
TRBD2,TRBV11-1,.,TRBJ2-1,CASSLSGTSIF,TGTGCCAGCAGCTTGAGTGGGACTAGCATCTTT
.,TRBV7-2,.,TRBJ2-3,CASSLMQGSTDTQYF,TGTGCCAGCAGCTTAATGCAGGGATCCACAGATACGCAGTATTTT
.,TRBV3-1,.,TRBJ1-2,CASSQFGTATYGYTF,TGTGCCAGCAGCCAATTCGGGACCGCGACCTATGGCTACACCTTC
.,TRBV29-1,many,TRBJ2-3,CSASDTDTQYF,TGCAGCGCCTCGGACACAGATACGCAGTATTTT
.,TRBV6-5,many,TRBJ2-3,CASSYSSTGTDTQYF,TGTGCCAGCAGTTACTCGAGCACTGGCACAGATACGCAGTATTTT
.,TRBV6-1,few,TRBJ2-7,CASSKIRLKYTTGQYF,TGTGCCAGCAGCAAAATCAGACTGAAATATACGACCGGGCAGTACTTC
TRBD1,TRBV6-2/TRBV6-3,few,TRBJ2-2,CASNQGQGRRTGELFF,TGTGCCAGCAACCAAGGACAGGGAAGAAGGACCGGGGAGCTGTTTTTT
TRBD1,TRBV7-2,many,TRBJ2-3,CASSRQGPDTQYF,TGTGCCAGCAGTCGACAGGGCCCAGATACGCAGTATTTT
.,TRBV29-1,.,TRBJ2-5,CSVRGDGETQYF,TGCAGCGTCCGTGGGGATGGAGAGACCCAGTACTTC
TRBD2,TRBV9,few,TRBJ2-5,CASSATASGSPPETQYF,TGTGCCAGCAGCGCCACTGCTAGCGGGAGTCCTCCGGAGACCCAGTACTTC
.,TRBV6-5,.,TRBJ1-1,CVVGEGVTEAFF,TGTGTCGTGGGGGAAGGGGTCACTGAAGCTTTCTTT
TRBD1,TRBV12-3/TRBV12-4,many,TRBJ1-1,CASISGGGSTEAFF,TGTGCCAGCATTTCAGGGGGCGGGAGCACTGAAGCTTTCTTT
TRBD2,TRBV12-3/TRBV12-4,many,TRBJ2-7,CASRYSGSYEQYF,TGTGCCAGCAGATATAGCGGGAGCTACGAGCAGTACTTC
TRBD1,TRBV4-3,many,TRBJ1-2,CASSRNPGQSSNYGYTF,TGCGCCAGCAGCCGGAATCCGGGACAGTCTTCTAACTATGGCTACACCTTC
.,TRBV15,few,TRBJ2-2,CATTQGTRGTGELFF,TGTGCCACCACACAGGGAACCCGTGGCACCGGGGAGCTGTTTTTT
.,TRBV4-1,.,TRBJ2-1,CASSRVTSRGSYNEQFF,TGCGCCAGCAGCCGAGTGACTAGCAGGGGTTCCTACAATGAGCAGTTCTTC
.,TRBV27,few,TRBJ1-1,CASSLLSATEAFF,TGTGCCAGCAGTTTATTGTCGGCTACTGAAGCTTTCTTT
TRBD2,TRBV14,.,TRBJ2-1,CASSLPLAGGRNEQFF,TGTGCCAGCAGCCTACCTCTAGCGGGGGGGCGGAATGAGCAGTTCTTC
TRBD2,TRBV7-2,.,TRBJ2-5,CASSLGTSGGAEETQYF,TGTGCCAGCAGCTTAGGGACTAGCGGGGGGGCTGAGGAGACCCAGTACTTC
.,TRBV6-2/TRBV6-3,few,TRBJ2-7,CASSQGLYEQYF,TGTGCCAGCAGCCAGGGGCTCTACGAGCAGTACTTC
.,TRBV4-1,.,TRBJ2-2,CASSQEVGELFF,TGCGCCAGCAGCCAAGAGGTGGGGGAGCTGTTTTTT
TRBD1,TRBV5-5,.,TRBJ2-5,CASSLVDRGAQYF,TGTGCCAGCAGCTTGGTGGACAGGGGGGCCCAGTACTTC
TRBD1,TRBV6-1,.,TRBJ2-5,CASTGTGGGETQYF,TGTGCCAGCACCGGGACAGGGGGGGGAGAGACCCAGTACTTC
.,TRBV11-2,many,TRBJ1-1,CASSSRGVTEAFF,TGTGCCAGCAGCTCCCGAGGGGTGACTGAAGCTTTCTTT
.,TRBV7-2,.,TRBJ2-7,CASSPGFSTGEQYF,TGTGCCAGCAGCCCTGGTTTTTCGACTGGCGAGCAGTACTTC
TRBD1,TRBV6-6,few,TRBJ2-5,CASRGQGGETQYF,TGTGCCAGCCGCGGACAGGGAGGAGAGACCCAGTACTTC
.,TRBV18,.,TRBJ1-2,CASSPMDPAALYGYTF,TGTGCCAGCTCACCAATGGACCCGGCAGCGCTCTATGGCTACACCTTC
.,TRBV4-3,few,TRBJ1-2,CASSQYSTGPNYGYTF,TGCGCCAGCAGCCAATATAGTACAGGTCCTAACTATGGCTACACCTTC
.,TRBV11-3,many,TRBJ2-7,CASSKAVQREQYF,TGTGCCAGCAGTAAGGCTGTCCAGAGGGAGCAGTACTTC
.,TRBV19,many,TRBJ2-7,CASSIGQRRVNEQYF,TGTGCCAGTAGTATTGGGCAGCGCCGGGTCAACGAGCAGTACTTC
.,TRBV27,few,TRBJ1-1,CASSSHAGGAFF,TGTGCCAGCAGCTCACACGCTGGAGGAGCTTTCTTT
.,TRBV2,few,TRBJ1-1,CASRGDTEAFF,TGTGCCAGCAGGGGGGACACTGAAGCTTTCTTT
.,TRBV5-1,few,TRBJ2-1,CASSLGEPNEQFF,TGCGCCAGCAGCCTGGGGGAGCCCAATGAGCAGTTCTTC
.,TRBV6-2/TRBV6-3,few,TRBJ2-1,CASSYSNRNEQFF,TGTGCCAGCAGTTACTCGAATAGGAATGAGCAGTTCTTC
.,TRBV7-8,few,TRBJ2-1,CASSFSQVGQFF,TGTGCCAGCAGCTTTAGTCAGGTGGGGCAGTTCTTC
.,TRBV7-9,.,TRBJ1-1,CASSPPIFTEAFF,TGTGCCAGCAGCCCGCCGATCTTCACTGAAGCTTTCTTT
TRBD2,TRBV18,many,TRBJ2-5,CASSPSAGATWYSETQYF,TGTGCCAGCTCACCATCAGCGGGGGCCACCTGGTATAGTGAGACCCAGTACTTC
TRBD1,TRBV7-8,.,TRBJ2-3,CASSSPGGGDTQYF,TGTGCCAGCAGCTCCCCAGGGGGTGGTGATACGCAGTATTTT
TRBD1,TRBV7-2,many,TRBJ2-7,CASSLVGDRADEQYF,TGTGCCAGCAGCTTAGTTGGGGACAGGGCAGACGAGCAGTACTTC
TRBD2,TRBV10-3,.,TRBJ2-5,CAISEILAVGQETQYF,TGTGCCATCAGTGAGATACTAGCGGTGGGCCAAGAGACCCAGTACTTC
TRBD1,TRBV6-1,.,TRBJ2-3,CASSEEGQAPSTDTQYF,TGTGCCAGCAGTGAGGAGGGACAGGCCCCCTCCACAGATACGCAGTATTTT
.,TRBV27,few,TRBJ2-6,CASSLLGRSGANVLTF,TGTGCCAGCAGTTTGTTAGGGAGGTCTGGGGCCAACGTCCTGACTTTC
.,TRBV11-3,.,TRBJ2-5,CASSRYSGQETQCF,TGTGCCAGCAGCCGCTACAGTGGCCAAGAGACCCAGTGCTTC
.,TRBV4-2,few,TRBJ2-1,CASSQLETETSSYNEQFF,TGTGCCAGCAGCCAACTAGAAACTGAGACTTCTTCCTACAATGAGCAGTTCTTC